A single TCR beta chain is shown here with its context. This clonotype appeared once. Its antigen is still unknown. This may stem from a read error, because a much larger clone lies one nucleotide away. For repertoire sequencing, TCR beta CDR3 regions were amplified from RNA transcripts. A first-round RT-PCR used HTBI primers with the Qiagen OneStep RT-PCR kit, followed by a second-round multiplex PCR, size selection and purification. Libraries were sequenced on an Illumina HiSeq2000 using paired-end 100 bp reads. Turning to the authors' computational methods: SOAPnuke was used for read processing, and reads with adapters, uncalled bases, a mean Phred below 15, or no exact constant-primer or identifier match were discarded. COPE v1.2.5 was used to merge the high-quality paired reads. Clonotypes were defined as unique nucleotide sequences and were aligned to IMGT TRB V, D and J references using MiTCR v1.1. The analysis was limited to V-J combinations with a frequency above 0.0001, which together covered more than 99% of repertoires. For each V-J combination, a TCR clonal expansion and chaos score was defined as F50 clonal expansion divided by the chaos observed in the TCRdist matrix. Welch's t-statistics and random forest were used to narrow the features down to 13 V-J combinations, which were then fed into a naive Bayes classifier. Thyroid-blood repertoire similarity was quantified with the Morisita-Horn index. TCRdb ran its own pipeline on the public reads, namely fastp trimming at Q25 and MiXCR clone calling, and kept in-frame beta chains. Each record represents a unique CDR3 protein, reported with the most common genes and DNA among its rows. Here the V and J calls rest on TCRdb's processing, not on the authors' analysis. Recorded for this sample are 200,000 to 250,000 distinct CDR3 sequences; about 47% of them occurred a single time. Of the sample, roughly 45% falls within the top ten clones.

From the cysteine through the phenylalanine, the CDR3 covers 13 amino acids. The read is trimmed to its CDR3 DNA, 39 bases read in frame from base 1. Compared with germline, V lacks 3 bases and J lacks 2 bases; bases without a gene match: 3. CDR1 and CDR2 are drawn from the germline V gene: SQVTM, ANQGSEA. This sample is part of a study of Graves' ophthalmopathy and Graves' hyperthyroidism (dated by TCRdb to the late 2010s). As for the study more broadly: Peripheral blood samples were taken at the time of initial diagnosis, before any treatment was given. An independent validation cohort was composed of some 18 hyperthyroidism patients and more than 15 patients who later progressed from hyperthyroidism to ophthalmopathy. In total, 135 blood samples were TCR-sequenced: some 40 ophthalmopathy, roughly 80 hyperthyroidism and roughly 17 hyperthyroidism-to-ophthalmopathy patients. After sampling, hyperthyroidism patients received methimazole starting at 30 mg daily, and ophthalmopathy patients received high-dose intravenous methylprednisolone. A discovery set of 100 patients (43 ophthalmopathy, fewer than 60 stable hyperthyroidism) was enrolled to explore V-J signatures distinguishing ophthalmopathy from hyperthyroidism. In over 5 hyperthyroidism patients, the T-cell repertoire of thyroid tissue was compared with the T-cell repertoire of blood. TCR beta repertoire signatures were used to distinguish Graves' ophthalmopathy from Graves' hyperthyroidism and to predict progression to ophthalmopathy.

Points the paper makes about the study in general: In validation, the model predicted ophthalmopathy progression with 55% to 71% sensitivity and roughly 78% specificity; some 13 predicted patients were CT-confirmed with GO in a median of approximately 6.5 months. No statistical method was used to set the sample size in advance, and the investigators knew which group each participant was assigned to. Most of the expanded thyroid clonotypes with a frequency above 0.001 were also detected in blood, and it was suggested that the thyroid immune response may be reflected by blood repertoires. In cross-validation, the 13-signature model distinguished ophthalmopathy from stable hyperthyroidism with approximately 90% sensitivity and about 81% specificity, while in the test set the corresponding values were about 80% and 75%.

The ophthalmopathy patients had moderately to severely active disease, with a Clinical Activity Score of 3 or higher, a NOSPECS grade of 4 or higher, and a disease duration of less than 3 months. Anyone with other autoimmune diseases, uncontrolled infections, pregnancy or lactation was excluded from the study. Clinical symptoms, serum thyroxine, TRAb, thyroid ultrasound and orbital computed tomography formed the basis of the diagnosis. PBMCs were isolated from 10 ml of fresh peripheral blood by Ficoll-Paque density gradient centrifugation. Total RNA was extracted with Trizol reagent and quality-checked on an Agilent 2100 Bioanalyzer.

Rearrangement joined TRBV29-1 to TRBJ1-2; a stretch of 7 junction bases matches TRBD1. The sequence derives from an adult man with Graves' ophthalmopathy. Specimen: peripheral blood. The CDR3 protein is CSVEVQGNYGYTF. The DNA sequence is given as TGCAGCGTTGAGGTACAGGGGAACTATGGCTACACCTTC.